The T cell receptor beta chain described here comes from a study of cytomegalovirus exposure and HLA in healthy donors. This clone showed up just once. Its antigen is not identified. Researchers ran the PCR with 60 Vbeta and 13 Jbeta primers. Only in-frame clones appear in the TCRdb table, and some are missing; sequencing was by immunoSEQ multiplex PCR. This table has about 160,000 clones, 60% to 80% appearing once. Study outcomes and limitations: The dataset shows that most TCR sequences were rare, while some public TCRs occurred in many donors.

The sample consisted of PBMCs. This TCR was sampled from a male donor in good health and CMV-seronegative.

The chain's CDR3 is CASSLGIDSGLTDTQYF. CDR3 in DNA: TGTGCCAGCAGCTTAGGGATCGATAGCGGGCTGACAGATACGCAGTATTTT. The rearrangement joins TRBV11-2 to TRBJ2-3; 7 bases fit TRBD2. This CDR3 contains 17 residues. In germline, CDR1 is SGHAT, CDR2 FQNNGV. The V gene end was trimmed by 1 base and the J gene end by 3 bases; junction bases not matched to a gene: 10.